This T cell receptor (beta chain) was obtained from a study of technical replicates of blood from a handful of donors. Germline CDR1 and CDR2: SGHRS and YFSETQ. V shed 5 bases and J shed 2 bases, with 17 bases lying between them. There are 16 residues in the CDR3. Repertoires were generated with immunoSEQ multiplex PCR, while TCRdb's copy carries only in-frame clones and drops some. Of about 70,000 clones in the sample, around 97% were seen once. Sequenced sample: T cells isolated from PBMCs. This chain connects TRBV5-1 to TRBJ1-3; D is perhaps TRBD1 (5 bases). The TCR originated in a human donor in good health. CDR3 protein: CASSKSGNVAGNTIYF. CDR3 nucleotide sequence: TGCGCCAGCAGTAAATCAGGGAACGTCGCTGGAAACACCATATATTTT.